These T cell receptor beta chains were read from a single sample in a study of T cell responses to AZD1222 COVID-19 vaccine. Data came from immunoSEQ multiplex PCR; TCRdb stores just in-frame clones and leaves some out. The data contain about 150,000 clones, approximately 90% of them singletons. The starting material was peripheral blood, obtained on day 0 of AZD1222 vaccination. The receptors derive from an adult in good health. CDR3s include the opening cysteine and the closing phenylalanine or tryptophan. Fields, in order: D gene, J gene, clone size, V gene, CDR3 DNA, CDR3 protein. D genes are given only for firm matches. Where a row states a size, it is once, few, many or the class of an expanded clone; other rows omit it.

TRBD1 | TRBJ1-1 | - | TRBV18 | TGTGCCAGCTCACCATACGGACAGGGGGCGCGGGGGCTGCCCTCAGCTTTCTTT | CASSPYGQGARGLPSAFF
- | TRBJ2-2 | - | TRBV27 | TGTGCCAGTGGAGAAAAGGTCTGGAGCACCGGGGAGCTGTTTTTT | CASGEKVWSTGELFF
TRBD2 | TRBJ2-1 | - | TRBV13 | TGTGCCAGCAGCTCGAATAGCGGGAGGACGAGCTCCTACAATGAGCAGTTCTTC | CASSSNSGRTSSYNEQFF
- | TRBJ1-1 | - | TRBV6-5 | TGTGCCAGCAGTTATTGGCCAGACACTGAAGCTTTCTTT | CASSYWPDTEAFF
- | TRBJ2-1 | once | TRBV9 | TGTGCCAGCAGCGTAGAAGGGAACAGCTACAATGAGCAGTTCTTC | CASSVEGNSYNEQFF
- | TRBJ2-1 | - | TRBV24-1 | TGTGCCACCAGTGCGTCGATGCGGAATGAGCAGTTCTTC | CATSASMRNEQFF
- | TRBJ2-7 | - | TRBV27 | TGTGCCAGCAGTTCACCACTCTACGAGCAGTACTTC | CASSSPLYEQYF
TRBD1 | TRBJ1-2 | - | TRBV28 | TGTGCCAGCAGTCCCTATGCCAGACAGGGGGCGGCGGGTGGCTACACCTTC | CASSPYARQGAAGGYTF
- | TRBJ2-7 | - | TRBV4-3 | TGCGCCAGCAGCCAAGGGCCCCCGTACGAGCAGTACTTC | CASSQGPPYEQYF
- | TRBJ1-5 | - | TRBV4-2 | TGTGCCAGCAGCCAAGATTGGGACACCAATCAGCCCCAGCATTTT | CASSQDWDTNQPQHF
- | TRBJ2-7 | - | TRBV11-2 | TGTGCCAGCAGCTTAGAGCGGGCCAGCTCCTACGAGCAGTACTTC | CASSLERASSYEQYF
- | TRBJ1-3 | - | TRBV30 | TGTGCCTGGAGCGGGGGATTCATGGCTGGAAACACCATATATTTT | CAWSGGFMAGNTIYF
- | TRBJ1-2 | - | TRBV5-6 | TGTGCCAGTAGCGACTGGGCGTATGGCTACACCTTC | CASSDWAYGYTF
- | TRBJ1-5 | - | TRBV19 | TGTGCCAGTAATAGGGGCGCTTCCAATCAGCCCCAGCATTTT | CASNRGASNQPQHF
- | TRBJ2-7 | - | TRBV7-8 | TGTGCCAGCAGCCCTAGGACTCGGGCGGGAACTTCCCACGAGCAGTACTTC | CASSPRTRAGTSHEQYF
- | TRBJ2-1 | - | TRBV7-3 | TGTGCCAGCAGCTTGCAAGGAGACAATGAGCAGTTCTTC | CASSLQGDNEQFF
- | TRBJ2-1 | - | TRBV5-1 | TGCGCCAGCAGCCAAGACCCGGGATCCTACAATGAGCAGTTCTTC | CASSQDPGSYNEQFF
- | TRBJ2-3 | - | TRBV7-8 | TGTGCCAGCAGCTTAGCTAGCACAGATACGCAGTATTTT | CASSLASTDTQYF
TRBD2 | TRBJ2-1 | - | TRBV19 | TGTGCCAGTAGTATCTTGGGGACTAGCGGGAGGGCCTCCTACAATGAGCAGTTCTTC | CASSILGTSGRASYNEQFF
- | TRBJ1-2 | - | TRBV19 | TGTGCCAGTAATAGGGACATAGCTAACTATGGCTACACCTTC | CASNRDIANYGYTF
TRBD1 | TRBJ1-1 | - | TRBV15 | TGTGCCACCAGCAGAGATCCGTTCCGTTATGGGACAGGCCTGGGAGAGGGGTACACTGAAGCTTTCTTT | CATSRDPFRYGTGLGEGYTEAFF
- | TRBJ1-2 | few | TRBV7-2 | TGTGCCAGCAGCTTAGTGTCGGGGGATCGCTATGGCTACACCTTC | CASSLVSGDRYGYTF
- | TRBJ1-2 | - | TRBV24-1 | TGTGCCACCAGCGGGACTGCAAACTATGGCTACACCTTC | CATSGTANYGYTF
- | TRBJ2-2 | - | TRBV7-9 | TGTGCCAGCAGCTTGATGGTAGGATTGAACACCGGGGAGCTGTTTTTT | CASSLMVGLNTGELFF
- | TRBJ2-1 | - | TRBV6-2/TRBV6-3 | TGTGCCAGCAGTTACGGGAGCGGAAGCTCCTACAATGAGCAGTTCTTC | CASSYGSGSSYNEQFF
TRBD1 | TRBJ2-7 | - | TRBV9 | TGTGCCAGCAGCTCAAGCCGACAGGGTTTCGGCGAGCAGTACTTC | CASSSSRQGFGEQYF
TRBD2 | TRBJ2-3 | - | TRBV24-1 | TGTGCCACCAGTGTCTTGGAGGTAGCGGGAGGGCCAGATACGCAGTATTTT | CATSVLEVAGGPDTQYF
- | TRBJ1-5 | once | TRBV28 | TGTGCCAGCAGTCGAAATCAGCCCCAGCATTTT | CASSRNQPQHF
- | TRBJ1-1 | - | TRBV5-1 | TGCGCCAGCAGCTTGGCCGGCAGCACTGAAGCTTTCTTT | CASSLAGSTEAFF
TRBD1 | TRBJ2-1 | once | TRBV6-2/TRBV6-3 | TGTGCCAGCAGTTACCAGGGGGCCTTTACCAATGAGCAGTTCTTC | CASSYQGAFTNEQFF
TRBD1 | TRBJ1-2 | - | TRBV7-2 | TGTGCCAGCAGCTTAGGGCGGGACAGGGGGTCTGGCTACACCTTC | CASSLGRDRGSGYTF
TRBD1 | TRBJ1-5 | - | TRBV28 | TGTGCCAGCAGTCCTACAGGGGCTTGGGATCAGCCCCAGCATTTT | CASSPTGAWDQPQHF
TRBD1 | TRBJ1-2 | - | TRBV25-1 | TGTGCCAGCAGTCGGACAGGGCTAAACTATGGCTACACCTTC | CASSRTGLNYGYTF
TRBD2 | TRBJ2-3 | - | TRBV11-2 | TGTGCCAGCAGCTTAGGGCTAGCGGGAGAAGAAGTAAATACGCAGTATTTT | CASSLGLAGEEVNTQYF
TRBD1 | TRBJ1-3 | - | TRBV5-8 | TGTGCCAGCAGCTGGCGGACAGGATATTATGGAAACACCATATATTTT | CASSWRTGYYGNTIYF
- | TRBJ2-1 | - | TRBV24-1 | TGTGCCACCAGTGACATGACAGAAGATCAAAACAGAAAGCAGTTCTTC | CATSDMTEDQNRKQFF
TRBD2 | TRBJ2-1 | - | TRBV7-3 | TGTGCCAGCAGCCGTTTCAGCCTAGCGGGAGTCGAATTCTCCTACAATGAGCAGTTCTTC | CASSRFSLAGVEFSYNEQFF
TRBD1 | TRBJ1-1 | - | TRBV6-5 | TGTGCCAGCAACAGGGGGAACACTGAAGCTTTCTTT | CASNRGNTEAFF
- | TRBJ1-2 | - | TRBV10-3 | TGTGCCATCAGTGACCCGGGGGGGGCTAACTATGGCTACACCTTC | CAISDPGGANYGYTF
- | TRBJ2-7 | - | TRBV5-5 | TGTGCCAGCAGCAAGGGGCCCGGAGGCTACGAGCAGTACTTC | CASSKGPGGYEQYF
- | TRBJ2-7 | - | TRBV11-2 | TGTGCCAGCAGCTTCAGACAGGACGTGGAGCAGTACTTC | CASSFRQDVEQYF
- | TRBJ2-3 | - | TRBV27 | TGTGCCAGCAGTTTATTTCCGGGAGTTGATACGCAGTATTTT | CASSLFPGVDTQYF
- | TRBJ2-7 | - | TRBV7-8 | TGTGCCAGCAGCTTAGGACTAGGGACGGGGCAGTACTTC | CASSLGLGTGQYF
- | TRBJ1-6 | few | TRBV5-1 | TGCGCCAGCAGCTTGACCGGGGAGAATAATTCACCCCTCCACTTT | CASSLTGENNSPLHF
- | TRBJ1-1 | - | TRBV19 | TGTGCCAGTAGGGGCCTTGGAGGGAGCACTGAAGCTTTCTTT | CASRGLGGSTEAFF
TRBD1 | TRBJ1-2 | - | TRBV28 | TGTGGGACAGGGTCGATGAGGGGCTACACCTTC | CGTGSMRGYTF
TRBD2 | TRBJ2-3 | - | TRBV7-9 | TGTGCCAGCAGCCCCGCACTAGCGGGAGGAGGAGATACGCAGTATTTT | CASSPALAGGGDTQYF
- | TRBJ2-5 | - | TRBV6-5 | TGTGCCAGCACTCGTAGTCGAGGGGGAGTGGAGACCCAGTACTTC | CASTRSRGGVETQYF
- | TRBJ1-6 | - | TRBV28 | TGTGCCAGCATGGAGGGGAGTTTGGCCCTCCACTTT | CASMEGSLALHF
- | TRBJ1-3 | once | TRBV10-3 | TGTGCCACGACAGGAGCTGGAAACACCATATATTTT | CATTGAGNTIYF
TRBD1 | TRBJ2-7 | once | TRBV28 | TGTGCCAGCCGTTCAGACTGGGGGGACAGGGCATTGAACGAGCAGTACTTC | CASRSDWGDRALNEQYF
TRBD2 | TRBJ2-1 | - | TRBV5-1 | TGCGCCAGCAGCTTGGAGGTAGCGGGAGGTGAGCAGTTCTTC | CASSLEVAGGEQFF
- | TRBJ1-4 | - | TRBV21-1 | TGTGCCAGCGGCGGTAGGGTGGGGTCTAATGAAAAACTGTTTTTT | CASGGRVGSNEKLFF
TRBD2 | TRBJ2-7 | - | TRBV27 | TGTGCCAGCGCGACCGGGACTACCAGAAGTTACGAGCAGTACTTC | CASATGTTRSYEQYF
- | TRBJ1-2 | - | TRBV7-9 | TGTGCCAGCAGCTTAATAGCAAGCTATGGCTACACCTTC | CASSLIASYGYTF
- | TRBJ1-5 | - | TRBV18 | TGTGCCAGCTCACCGGGGAGGGATGGAAATCAGCCCCAGCATTTT | CASSPGRDGNQPQHF
- | TRBJ2-7 | - | TRBV6-1 | TGTGCCAGCAGTGAACCCGCGGGACACCTCTACGAGCAGTACTTC | CASSEPAGHLYEQYF
- | TRBJ1-2 | - | TRBV15 | TGTGCCACCAGCAGAGATGAGACAGCCTATGGCTACACCTTC | CATSRDETAYGYTF
- | TRBJ2-3 | - | TRBV28 | TGTGCCAGCAGTTTTATGCGGGTAGCTAGCACAGATACGCAGTATTTT | CASSFMRVASTDTQYF